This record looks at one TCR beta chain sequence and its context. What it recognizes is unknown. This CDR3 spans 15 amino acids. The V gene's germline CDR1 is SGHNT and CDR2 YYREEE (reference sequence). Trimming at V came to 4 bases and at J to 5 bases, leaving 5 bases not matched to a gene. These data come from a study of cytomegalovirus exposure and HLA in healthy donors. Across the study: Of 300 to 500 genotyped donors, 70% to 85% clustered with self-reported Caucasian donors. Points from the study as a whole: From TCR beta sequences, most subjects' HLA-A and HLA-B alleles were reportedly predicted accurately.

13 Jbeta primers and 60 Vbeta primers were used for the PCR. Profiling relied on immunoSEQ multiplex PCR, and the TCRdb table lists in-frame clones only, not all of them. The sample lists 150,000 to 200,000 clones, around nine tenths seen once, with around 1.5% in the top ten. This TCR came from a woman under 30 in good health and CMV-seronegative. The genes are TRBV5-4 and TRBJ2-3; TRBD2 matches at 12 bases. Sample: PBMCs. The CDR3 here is CASSAPGLAGDTQYF. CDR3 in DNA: TGTGCCAGCAGCGCACCGGGACTAGCGGGAGATACGCAGTATTTT.